The text below deals with one T cell receptor (beta chain). Its antigen is not known. This entry belongs to a study of T cell repertoires in aging, cancer and after chemotherapy. Study details: Six age groups, ranging from 30 or younger to 70 or older, included the donors. Study findings and constraints: In each cancer cohort, median generation probability increased across chemotherapy, suggesting thymic output rebounded.

A mixed TRB-A/B primer pool amplified rearranged TRB by multiplex touch-down PCR. MiXCR, run by TCRdb on the multiplex PCR reads, gives a single entry per CDR3 protein. The sample records 1,300 to 1,500 distinct CDR3 sequences, about 50% being singletons. Amplification of TCR beta used genomic DNA extracted from peripheral blood. This CDR3 has 10 residues. From germline, CDR1 is SQVTM and CDR2 ANQGSEA. V lost 4 bases to trimming and J lost 6 bases, with 6 bases between them. The sequence was obtained from a human donor with a blood cancer. Sample: blood. The V and J genes are TRBV29-1 and TRBJ1-2; no definite D call. CDR3 in DNA: TGCAGCGTTGTTCCCGATGGCTACACCTTC. Encoded protein: CSVVPDGYTF. Filled out from reference TRBV29-1 and TRBJ1-2, the complete variable domain reads SAVISQKPSRDICQRGTSLTIQCQVDSQVTMMFWYRQQPGQSLTLIATANQGSEATYESGFVIDKFPISRPNLTFSTLTVSNMSPEDSSIYLCSVVPDGYTFGSGTRLTVV.